This T cell receptor beta chain was captured in a study of blood T cell repertoires in COVID-19. Overall study: Samples of COVID-19 (acute and convalescent) were obtained from the United States, Italy and Spain. From T cells, B-cell-depleted T cells, or PBMCs came the material, which was cDNA or gDNA.

V was cut by 6 bases and J by 0 bases, with 8 bases left in between. Germline CDR1 is SNHLY and CDR2 is FYNNEI. The CDR3 is made up of 13 amino acids. Original analysis: Estimation of nucleated cell counts was performed using reference gene primer amplification. Using immunoSEQ multiplex PCR, the repertoire was profiled, and TCRdb retains in-frame clones only, with some absent. That table gives V, J and clone size, and the DNA gave D and trimming. The top ten hold 16% of the sample, which has 140,000 or so clones, around three quarters seen once. The sample comprised peripheral blood. The chain couples TRBV2 to TRBJ1-1; D remains unclear. The TCR was taken from a man aged 50 to 59 with acute or convalescent COVID-19. The chain's CDR3 is CASSSGLNTEAFF. CDR3 DNA: TGTGCCAGCAGCTCAGGCCTGAACACTGAAGCTTTCTTT.